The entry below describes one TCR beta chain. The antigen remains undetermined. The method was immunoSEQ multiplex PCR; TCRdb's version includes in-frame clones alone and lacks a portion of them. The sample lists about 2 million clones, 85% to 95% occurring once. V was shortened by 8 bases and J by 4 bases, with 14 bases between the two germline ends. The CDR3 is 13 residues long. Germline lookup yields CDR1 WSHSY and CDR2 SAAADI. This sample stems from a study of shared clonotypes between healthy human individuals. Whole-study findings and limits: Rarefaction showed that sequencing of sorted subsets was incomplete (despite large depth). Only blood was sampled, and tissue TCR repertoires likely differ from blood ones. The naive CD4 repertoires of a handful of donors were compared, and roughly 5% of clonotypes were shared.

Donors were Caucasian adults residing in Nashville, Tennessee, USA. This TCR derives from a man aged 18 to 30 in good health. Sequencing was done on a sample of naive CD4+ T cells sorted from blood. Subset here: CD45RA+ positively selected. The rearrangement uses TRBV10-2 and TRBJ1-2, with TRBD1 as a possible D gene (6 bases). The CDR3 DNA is TGCGCCAGCTCCTCGGGGGACACCTATGGCTACACCTTC. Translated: CASSSGDTYGYTF.